The TCR beta chain under discussion was sequenced for a study of blood T cell repertoires in COVID-19. In the authors' methods: Quantification of nucleated cells was approximated via reference gene primer amplification. The protocol was immunoSEQ multiplex PCR, while the TCRdb copy is restricted to in-frame clones and leaves out a portion. V and J calls and clone size are as listed in that table; D and trimming were resolved from the DNA. The sample has about 160,000 clones, 90% to 95% seen once. Trimming cost V 3 bases and J 2 bases, with 9 bases left between them. The length of the CDR3 is 13 residues.

V is TRBV5-3 and J is TRBJ2-7, with TRBD2 as a possible D gene (6 bases). TRBV5-3 is marked as an open reading frame, function uncertain. The sequenced material came from peripheral blood. The source of this sequence is a woman aged 50 to 60 with acute or convalescent COVID-19. The DNA of the CDR3 is TGTGCCAGAAGCTCGGGACTCACCTACGAGCAGTACTTC. It translates to CARSSGLTYEQYF.